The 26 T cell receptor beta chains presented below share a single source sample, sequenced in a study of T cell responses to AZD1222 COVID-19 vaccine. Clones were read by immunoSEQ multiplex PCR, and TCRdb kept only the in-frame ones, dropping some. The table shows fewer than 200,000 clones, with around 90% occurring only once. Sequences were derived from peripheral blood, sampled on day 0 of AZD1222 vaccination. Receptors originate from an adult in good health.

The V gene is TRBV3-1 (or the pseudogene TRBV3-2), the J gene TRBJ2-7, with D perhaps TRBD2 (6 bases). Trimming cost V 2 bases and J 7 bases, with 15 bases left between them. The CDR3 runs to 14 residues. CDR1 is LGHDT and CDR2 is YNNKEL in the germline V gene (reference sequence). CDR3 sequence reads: CASSQTGFAGEQYV. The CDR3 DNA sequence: TGTGCCAGCAGCCAAACCGGGTTTGCGGGGGAGCAGTACGTC.

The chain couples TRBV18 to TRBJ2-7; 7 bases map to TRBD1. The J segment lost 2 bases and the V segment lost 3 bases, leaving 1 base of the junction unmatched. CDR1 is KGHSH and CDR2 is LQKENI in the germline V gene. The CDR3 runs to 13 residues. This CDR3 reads CASSPGQTYEQYV. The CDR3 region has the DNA TGTGCCAGCTCACCGGGACAGACCTACGAGCAGTACGTC.

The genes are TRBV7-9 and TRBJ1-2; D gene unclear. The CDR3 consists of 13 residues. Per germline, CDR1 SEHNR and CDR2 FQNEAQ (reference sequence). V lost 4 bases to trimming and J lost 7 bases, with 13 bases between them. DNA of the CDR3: TGTGCCAGCAGCTCGGGTGAGGCCAGTGGCTACACCTTC. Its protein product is CASSSGEASGYTF.

The CDR3 sequence: CASSRLAVLNEKLFF. CDR3 bases: TGTGCCAGCAGTCGCCTCGCGGTCCTTAATGAAAAACTGTTTTTT. The chain links TRBV6-2 or TRBV6-3 to TRBJ1-4; D call uncertain. V was clipped by 5 bases and J by 4 bases, with 14 bases between them. The CDR3 totals 15 residues. The germline V gene encodes CDR1 MNHEY and CDR2 SVGEGT.

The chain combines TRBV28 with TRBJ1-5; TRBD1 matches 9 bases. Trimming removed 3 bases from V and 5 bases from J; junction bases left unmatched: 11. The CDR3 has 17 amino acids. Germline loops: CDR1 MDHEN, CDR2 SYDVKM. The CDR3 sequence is CASSFSRGQGNHQPQHF. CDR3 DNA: TGTGCCAGCAGTTTTTCCCGAGGACAGGGGAATCATCAGCCCCAGCATTTT.

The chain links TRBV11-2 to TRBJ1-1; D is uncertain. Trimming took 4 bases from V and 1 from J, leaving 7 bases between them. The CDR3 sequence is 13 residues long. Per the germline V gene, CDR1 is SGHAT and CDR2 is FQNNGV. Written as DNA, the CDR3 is TGTGCCAGCAGCTCGGCTGAGAACACTGAAGCTTTCTTT. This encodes CASSSAENTEAFF. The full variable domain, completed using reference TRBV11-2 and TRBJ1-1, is EAGVAQSPRYKIIEKRQSVAFWCNPISGHATLYWYQQILGQGPKLLIQFQNNGVVDDSQLPKDRFSAERLKGVDSTLKIQPAKLEDSAVYLCASSSAENTEAFFGQGTRLTVV.

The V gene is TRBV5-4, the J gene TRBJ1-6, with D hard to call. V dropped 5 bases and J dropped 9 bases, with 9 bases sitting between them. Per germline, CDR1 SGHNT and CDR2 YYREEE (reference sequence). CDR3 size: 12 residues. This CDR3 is CASRKDVSPLHF. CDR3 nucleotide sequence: TGTGCCAGCAGGAAGGACGTTTCACCCCTCCACTTT.

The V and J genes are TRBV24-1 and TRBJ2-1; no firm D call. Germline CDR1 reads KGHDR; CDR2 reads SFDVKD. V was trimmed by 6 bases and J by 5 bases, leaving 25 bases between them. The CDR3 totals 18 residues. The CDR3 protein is CATSNRFPTGRKDNEQFF. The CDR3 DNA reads TGTGCCACCAGTAATCGGTTCCCTACGGGCCGTAAAGACAATGAGCAGTTCTTC.

CDR3 protein: CASSLGTGQSSYNSPLHF. The CDR3 coding sequence is TGTGCCAGCAGTTTAGGGACAGGACAAAGCTCCTATAATTCACCCCTCCACTTT. The chain recombines TRBV28 with TRBJ1-6, with 8 bases lining up with TRBD1. The germline V gene has CDR1 MDHEN and CDR2 SYDVKM. V shed 2 bases, J shed 0 bases, and the junction held 6 bases outside the gene matches. CDR3 length: 18 amino acids.

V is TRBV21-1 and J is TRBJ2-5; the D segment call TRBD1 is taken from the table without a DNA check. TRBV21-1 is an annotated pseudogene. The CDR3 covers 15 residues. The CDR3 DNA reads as TGTGCCAGCAGCTACCCACAGGGTGCCATGGGGACCCAGTACTTC. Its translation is CASSYPQGAMGTQYF.

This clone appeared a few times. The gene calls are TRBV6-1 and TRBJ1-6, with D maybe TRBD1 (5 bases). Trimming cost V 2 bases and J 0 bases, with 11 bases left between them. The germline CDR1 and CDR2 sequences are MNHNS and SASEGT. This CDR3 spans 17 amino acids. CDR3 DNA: TGTGCCAGCAGTGAATGGGCAGGGAGCTCCTATAATTCACCCCTCCACTTT. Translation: CASSEWAGSSYNSPLHF.

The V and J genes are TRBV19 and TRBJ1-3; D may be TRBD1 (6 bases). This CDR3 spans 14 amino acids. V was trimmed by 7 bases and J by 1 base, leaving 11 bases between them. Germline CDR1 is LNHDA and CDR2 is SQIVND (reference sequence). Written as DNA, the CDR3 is TGTGCCAGTATGCGAGGGGGATCTGGAAACACCATATATTTT. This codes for CASMRGGSGNTIYF. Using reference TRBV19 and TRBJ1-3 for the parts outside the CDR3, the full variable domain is DGGITQSPKYLFRKEGQNVTLSCEQNLNHDAMYWYRQDPGQGLRLIYYSQIVNDFQKGDIAEGYSVSREKKESFPLTVTSAQKNPTAFYLCASMRGGSGNTIYFGEGSWLTVV.

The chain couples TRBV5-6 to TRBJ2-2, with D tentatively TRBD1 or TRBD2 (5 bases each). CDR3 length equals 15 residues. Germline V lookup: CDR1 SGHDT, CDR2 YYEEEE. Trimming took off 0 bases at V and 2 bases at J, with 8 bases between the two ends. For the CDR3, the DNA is TGTGCCAGCAGCTTGGGGGGGAGTAACACCGGGGAGCTGTTTTTT. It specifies CASSLGGSNTGELFF.

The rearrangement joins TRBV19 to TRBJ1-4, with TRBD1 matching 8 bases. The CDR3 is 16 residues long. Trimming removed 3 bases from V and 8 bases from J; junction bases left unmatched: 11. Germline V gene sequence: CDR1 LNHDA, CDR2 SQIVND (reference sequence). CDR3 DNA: TGTGCCAGTAGTATTGGACAGGGAGGAACTCTAGAAAAACTGTTTTTT. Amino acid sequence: CASSIGQGGTLEKLFF.

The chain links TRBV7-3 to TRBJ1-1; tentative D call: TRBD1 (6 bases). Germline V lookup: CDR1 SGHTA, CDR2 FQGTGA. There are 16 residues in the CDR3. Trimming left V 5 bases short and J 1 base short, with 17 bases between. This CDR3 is CASSPSGGRENTEAFF. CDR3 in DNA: TGTGCCAGCAGCCCGTCGGGGGGCCGAGAGAACACTGAAGCTTTCTTT. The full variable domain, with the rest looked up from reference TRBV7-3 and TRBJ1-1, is GAGVSQTPSNKVTEKGKYVELRCDPISGHTALYWYRQSLGQGPEFLIYFQGTGAADDSGLPNDRFFAVRPEGSVSTLKIQRTERGDSAVYLCASSPSGGRENTEAFFGQGTRLTVV.

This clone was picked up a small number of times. The CDR3 nucleotides read TGTGCCACCAGCAGCGGAAAGACTAGCGGGAGTGGAAATGAGCAGTTCTTC. Amino acid sequence: CATSSGKTSGSGNEQFF. This chain links TRBV15 with TRBJ2-1, with TRBD2 matching 12 bases. V lost 3 bases, J lost 7 bases, and 10 bases stayed unmatched. CDR1 and CDR2 (germline): LNHNV, YYDKDF (reference sequence). The CDR3 is 17 amino acids.

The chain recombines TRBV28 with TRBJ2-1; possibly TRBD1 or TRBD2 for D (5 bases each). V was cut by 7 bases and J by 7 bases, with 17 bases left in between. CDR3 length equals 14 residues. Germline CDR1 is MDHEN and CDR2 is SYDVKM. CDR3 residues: CASTRDPVGNEQFF. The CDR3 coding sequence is TGTGCCAGCACCCGGGACCCCGTAGGAAATGAGCAGTTCTTC.

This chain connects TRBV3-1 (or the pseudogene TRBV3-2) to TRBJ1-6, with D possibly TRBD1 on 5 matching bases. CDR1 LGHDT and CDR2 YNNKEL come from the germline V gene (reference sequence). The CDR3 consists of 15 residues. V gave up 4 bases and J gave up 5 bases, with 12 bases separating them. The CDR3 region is CASSRSWGNNSPLHF. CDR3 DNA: TGTGCCAGCAGCCGGTCGTGGGGCAATAATTCACCCCTCCACTTT.

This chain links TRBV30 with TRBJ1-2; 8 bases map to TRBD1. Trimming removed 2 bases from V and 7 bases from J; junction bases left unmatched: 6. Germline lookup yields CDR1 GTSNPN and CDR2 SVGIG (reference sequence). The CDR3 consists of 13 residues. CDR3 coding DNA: TGTGCCTGGAGTAACCAGGGGGCTGGTGGCTACACCTTC. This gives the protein CAWSNQGAGGYTF.

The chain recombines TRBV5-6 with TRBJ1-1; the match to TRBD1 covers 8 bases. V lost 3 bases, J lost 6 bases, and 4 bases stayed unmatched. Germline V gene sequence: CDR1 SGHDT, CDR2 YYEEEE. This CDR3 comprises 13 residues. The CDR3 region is CASSWTGRAEAFF. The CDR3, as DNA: TGTGCCAGCAGCTGGACAGGGAGGGCTGAAGCTTTCTTT. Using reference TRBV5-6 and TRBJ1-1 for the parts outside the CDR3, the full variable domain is DAGVTQSPTHLIKTRGQQVTLRCSPKSGHDTVSWYQQALGQGPQFIFQYYEEEERQRGNFPDRFSGHQFPNYSSELNVNALLLGDSALYLCASSWTGRAEAFFGQGTRLTVV.

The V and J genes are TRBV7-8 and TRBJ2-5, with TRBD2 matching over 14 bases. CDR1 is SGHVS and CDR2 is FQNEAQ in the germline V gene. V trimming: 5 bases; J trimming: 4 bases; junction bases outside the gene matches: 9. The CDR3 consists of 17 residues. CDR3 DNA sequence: TGTGCCAGCAGCCAACTAGGAGGACTAGCGGGGGGAGAGACCCAGTACTTC. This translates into CASSQLGGLAGGETQYF. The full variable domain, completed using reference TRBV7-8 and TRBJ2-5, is GAGVSQSPRYKVAKRGQDVALRCDPISGHVSLFWYQQALGQGPEFLTYFQNEAQLDKSGLPSDRFFAERPEGSVSTLKIQRTQQEDSAVYLCASSQLGGLAGGETQYFGPGTRLLVL.

The CDR3 DNA reads as TGCGCCAGCAGCTTGGTAGGATTGGGGAACACTGAAGCTTTCTTT. It codes for CASSLVGLGNTEAFF. The rearrangement uses TRBV5-1 and TRBJ1-1, with unresolved D. Germline V gene lookup returns CDR1 SGHRS and CDR2 YFSETQ. The CDR3 runs to 15 residues. V lost 0 bases and J lost 1, with 10 bases in between.

CDR3 sequence reads: CASSQASTSGGNEQFF. As DNA, the CDR3 is TGTGCCAGCAGCCAAGCTAGTACTAGCGGGGGTAATGAGCAGTTCTTC. The chain couples TRBV4-2 to TRBJ2-1; 11 nucleotides agree with TRBD2. After removal of 1 base from V and 7 bases from J, the junction contained 6 bases not matched to a gene. The CDR3 contains 16 residues. The germline V gene encodes CDR1 LGHNA and CDR2 YNFKEQ.

The CDR3 DNA reads TGTGCCAGCAGCTTATCAGGGGAGGAAGCTTTCTTT. Translation gives CASSLSGEEAFF. The chain combines TRBV7-9 with TRBJ1-1; possibly TRBD1 for D (6 bases). This CDR3 comprises 12 residues. CDR1 SEHNR and CDR2 FQNEAQ come from the germline V gene (reference sequence). Trimming took 2 bases from V and 8 from J, leaving 9 bases between them. Full variable domain (missing parts from reference TRBV7-9 and TRBJ1-1): DTGVSQNPRHKITKRGQNVTFRCDPISEHNRLYWYRQTLGQGPEFLTYFQNEAQLEKSRLLSDRFSAERPKGSFSTLEIQRTEQGDSAMYLCASSLSGEEAFFGQGTRLTVV.

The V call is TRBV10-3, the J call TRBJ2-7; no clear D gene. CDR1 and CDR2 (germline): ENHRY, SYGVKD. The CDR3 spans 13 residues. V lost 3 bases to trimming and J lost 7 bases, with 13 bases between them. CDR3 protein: CAISDRSSREQYF. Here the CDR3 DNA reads TGTGCCATCAGTGATCGGAGTAGCCGTGAGCAGTACTTC.

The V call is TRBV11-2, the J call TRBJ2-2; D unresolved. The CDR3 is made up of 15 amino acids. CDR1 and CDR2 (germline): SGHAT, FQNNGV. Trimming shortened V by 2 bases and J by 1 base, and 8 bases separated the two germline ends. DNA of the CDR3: TGTGCCAGCAGCTTAAGCAGCCAGAACACCGGGGAGCTGTTTTTT. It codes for CASSLSSQNTGELFF. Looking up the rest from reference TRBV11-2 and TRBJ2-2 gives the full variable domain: EAGVAQSPRYKIIEKRQSVAFWCNPISGHATLYWYQQILGQGPKLLIQFQNNGVVDDSQLPKDRFSAERLKGVDSTLKIQPAKLEDSAVYLCASSLSSQNTGELFFGEGSRLTVL.